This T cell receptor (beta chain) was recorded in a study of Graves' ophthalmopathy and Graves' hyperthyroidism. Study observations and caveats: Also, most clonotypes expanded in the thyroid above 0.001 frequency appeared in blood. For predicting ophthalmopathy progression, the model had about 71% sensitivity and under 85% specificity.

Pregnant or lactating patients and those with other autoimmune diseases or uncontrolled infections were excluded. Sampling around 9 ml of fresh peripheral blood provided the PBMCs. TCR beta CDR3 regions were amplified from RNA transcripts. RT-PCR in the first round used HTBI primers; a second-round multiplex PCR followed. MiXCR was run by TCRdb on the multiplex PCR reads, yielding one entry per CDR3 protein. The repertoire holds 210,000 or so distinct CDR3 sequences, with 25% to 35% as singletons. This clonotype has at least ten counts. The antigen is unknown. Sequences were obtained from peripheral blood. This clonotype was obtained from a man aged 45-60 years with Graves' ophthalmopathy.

CDR3 loop: CSARERQGARYEQYF. For the CDR3, the DNA is TGCAGTGCTAGAGAAAGACAGGGGGCGCGATACGAGCAGTACTTC. The gene calls are TRBV20-1 and TRBJ2-7, with 10 nucleotides matching TRBD1. The V gene's germline CDR1 is DFQATT and CDR2 SNEGSKA (reference sequence). Trimming took 0 bases from V and 4 from J; bases not matched to a gene: 6. CDR3 length: 15 amino acids.